This paragraph covers one TCR beta chain sequence. This sample stems from a study of blood T cell repertoires in COVID-19. In the study overall: Specimens from acute and convalescent COVID-19 originated in the United States, Italy and Spain. The cDNA or gDNA used as material had been derived from T cells, B-cell-depleted T cells, or PBMCs.

Under the authors' procedure: Reference gene primer amplification gave nucleated cell count estimates. The repertoire was sequenced with immunoSEQ multiplex PCR; TCRdb's copy has only in-frame clones and lacks some. D and trimming come from the DNA, and the V and J calls and clone size come from that table. The table includes a few hundred thousand clones, more than 70% detected once. Looked up from germline, CDR1 is SGHVS and CDR2 is FQNEAQ. V lost 1 base and J lost 0; bases outside the gene matches: 3. There are 15 residues in the CDR3. The sample was peripheral blood. The chain is built from TRBV7-8 and TRBJ2-7, with 7 bases fitting TRBD2. The clonotype was recovered from a woman in her forties or fifties with acute or convalescent COVID-19. CDR3 in amino acids: CASSLVGGSSYEQYF. The CDR3 coding sequence is TGTGCCAGCAGCTTAGTCGGCGGGAGCTCCTACGAGCAGTACTTC.